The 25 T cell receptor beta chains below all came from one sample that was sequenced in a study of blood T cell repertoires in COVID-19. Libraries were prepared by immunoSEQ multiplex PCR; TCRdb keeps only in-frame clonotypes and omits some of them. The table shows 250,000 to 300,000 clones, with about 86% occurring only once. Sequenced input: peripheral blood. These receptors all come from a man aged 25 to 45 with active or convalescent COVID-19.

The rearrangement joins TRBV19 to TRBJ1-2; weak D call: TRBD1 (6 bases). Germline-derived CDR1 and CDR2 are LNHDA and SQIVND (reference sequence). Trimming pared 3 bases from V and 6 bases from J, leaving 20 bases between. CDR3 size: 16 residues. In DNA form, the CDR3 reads TGTGCCAGTAGTATCGGGCAGGGGAGTCGTCTTGATGGCTACACCTTC. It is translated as CASSIGQGSRLDGYTF.

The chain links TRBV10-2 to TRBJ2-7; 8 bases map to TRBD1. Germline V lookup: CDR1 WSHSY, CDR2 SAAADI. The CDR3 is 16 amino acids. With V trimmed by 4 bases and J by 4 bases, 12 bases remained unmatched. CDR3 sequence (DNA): TGCGCCAGCAGTGCCCGCAACAGGGGGTCTGATTACGAGCAGTACTTC. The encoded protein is CASSARNRGSDYEQYF.

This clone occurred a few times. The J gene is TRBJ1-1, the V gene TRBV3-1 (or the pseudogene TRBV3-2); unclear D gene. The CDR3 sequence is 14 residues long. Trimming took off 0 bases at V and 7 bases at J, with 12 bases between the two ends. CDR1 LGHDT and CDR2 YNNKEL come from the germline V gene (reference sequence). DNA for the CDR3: TGTGCCAGCAGCCAAGATCTTTGGGCCGGTGAAGCTTTCTTT. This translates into CASSQDLWAGEAFF.

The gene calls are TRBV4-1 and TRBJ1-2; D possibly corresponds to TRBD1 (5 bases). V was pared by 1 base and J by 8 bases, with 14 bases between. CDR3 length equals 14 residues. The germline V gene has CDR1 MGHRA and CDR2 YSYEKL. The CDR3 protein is CASSQGDYLGGYTF. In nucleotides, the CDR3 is TGCGCCAGCAGCCAAGGGGACTACCTGGGAGGCTACACCTTC.

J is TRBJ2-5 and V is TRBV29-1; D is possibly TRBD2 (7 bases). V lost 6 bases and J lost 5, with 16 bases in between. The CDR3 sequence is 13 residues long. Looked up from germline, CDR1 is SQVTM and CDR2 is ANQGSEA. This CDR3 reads CSVGTGGRETQYF. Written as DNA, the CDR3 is TGCAGCGTGGGAACGGGGGGCCGGGAGACCCAGTACTTC.

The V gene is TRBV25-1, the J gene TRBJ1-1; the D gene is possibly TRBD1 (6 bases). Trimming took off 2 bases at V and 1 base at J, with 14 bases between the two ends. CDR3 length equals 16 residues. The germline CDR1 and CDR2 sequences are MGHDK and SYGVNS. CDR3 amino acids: CASSERLRGGNTEAFF. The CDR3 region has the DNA TGTGCCAGCAGTGAACGTCTGAGAGGGGGGAACACTGAAGCTTTCTTT.

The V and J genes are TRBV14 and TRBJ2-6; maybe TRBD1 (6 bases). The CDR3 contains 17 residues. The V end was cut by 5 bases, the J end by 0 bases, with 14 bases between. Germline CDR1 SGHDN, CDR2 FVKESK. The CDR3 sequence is CASSNRAASSGANVLTF. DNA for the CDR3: TGTGCCAGCAGCAACAGGGCGGCCAGCTCTGGGGCCAACGTCCTGACTTTC.

CDR3 residues: CASSPDRGFHNDYGYTF. The CDR3 DNA is TGTGCCAGCAGCCCAGACAGGGGATTTCATAACGACTATGGCTACACCTTC. This sequence joins TRBV9 and TRBJ1-2; 8 bases are shared with TRBD1. Germline V gene sequence: CDR1 SGDLS, CDR2 YYNGEE. CDR3 length equals 17 residues. V lost 4 bases and J lost 3; bases outside the gene matches: 14.

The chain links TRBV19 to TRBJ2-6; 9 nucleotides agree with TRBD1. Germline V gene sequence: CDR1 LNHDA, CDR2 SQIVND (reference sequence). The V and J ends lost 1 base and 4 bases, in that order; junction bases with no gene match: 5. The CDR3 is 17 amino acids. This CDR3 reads CASSIGTGAAGANVLTF. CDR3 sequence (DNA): TGTGCCAGTAGTATAGGGACAGGGGCCGCCGGGGCCAACGTCCTGACTTTC.

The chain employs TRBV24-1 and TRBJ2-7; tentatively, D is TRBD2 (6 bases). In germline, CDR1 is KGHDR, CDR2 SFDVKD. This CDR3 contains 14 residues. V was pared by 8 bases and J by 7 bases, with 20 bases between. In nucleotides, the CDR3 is TGTGCCACCAATGAAGGAGGGGTAGAGGAAGAGCAGTACTTC. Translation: CATNEGGVEEEQYF.

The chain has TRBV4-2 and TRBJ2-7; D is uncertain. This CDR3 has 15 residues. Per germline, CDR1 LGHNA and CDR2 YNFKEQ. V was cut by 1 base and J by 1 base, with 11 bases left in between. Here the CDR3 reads CASSQAAAGSYEQYF. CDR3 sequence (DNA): TGTGCCAGCAGCCAAGCCGCGGCCGGGTCCTACGAGCAGTACTTC.

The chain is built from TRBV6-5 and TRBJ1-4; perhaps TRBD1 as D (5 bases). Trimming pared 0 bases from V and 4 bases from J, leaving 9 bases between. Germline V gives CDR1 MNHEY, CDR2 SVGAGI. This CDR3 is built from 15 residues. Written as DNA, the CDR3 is TGTGCCAGCAGTTACTCGTTCGGGGGTAATGAAAAACTGTTTTTT. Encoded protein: CASSYSFGGNEKLFF.

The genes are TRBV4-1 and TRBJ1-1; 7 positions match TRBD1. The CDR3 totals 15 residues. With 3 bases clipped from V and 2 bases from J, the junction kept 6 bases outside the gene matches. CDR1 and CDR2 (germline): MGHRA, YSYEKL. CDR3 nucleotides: TGCGCCAGCAGCCAGGGAAGGGGGCCTAACACTGAAGCTTTCTTT. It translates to CASSQGRGPNTEAFF.

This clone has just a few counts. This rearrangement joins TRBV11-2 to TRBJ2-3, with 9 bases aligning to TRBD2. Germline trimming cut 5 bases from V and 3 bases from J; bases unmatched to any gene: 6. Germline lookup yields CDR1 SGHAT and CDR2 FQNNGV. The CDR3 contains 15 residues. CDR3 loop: CASSPIAGETDTQYF. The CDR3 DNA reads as TGTGCCAGCAGCCCTATAGCGGGGGAAACAGATACGCAGTATTTT.

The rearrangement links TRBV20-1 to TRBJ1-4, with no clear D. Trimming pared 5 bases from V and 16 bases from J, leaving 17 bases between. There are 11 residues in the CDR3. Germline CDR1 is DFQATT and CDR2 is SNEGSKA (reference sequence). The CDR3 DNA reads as TGCAGTGCTCAGGCGGGAGGCAAGGGGTTTTTT. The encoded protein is CSAQAGGKGFF.

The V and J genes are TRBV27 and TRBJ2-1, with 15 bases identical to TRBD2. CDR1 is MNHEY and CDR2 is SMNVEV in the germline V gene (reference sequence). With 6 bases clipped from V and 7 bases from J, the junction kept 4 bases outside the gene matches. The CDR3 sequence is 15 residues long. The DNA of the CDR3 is TGTGCCAGCAGATCAGGGACTAGCGGGGGGAATGAGCAGTTCTTC. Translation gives CASRSGTSGGNEQFF.

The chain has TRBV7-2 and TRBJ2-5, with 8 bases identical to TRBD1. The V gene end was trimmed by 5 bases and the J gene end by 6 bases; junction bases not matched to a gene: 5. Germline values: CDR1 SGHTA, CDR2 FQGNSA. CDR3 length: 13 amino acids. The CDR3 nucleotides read TGTGCCAGCAGCGGGGACAGGTCTCAGACCCAGTACTTC. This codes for CASSGDRSQTQYF. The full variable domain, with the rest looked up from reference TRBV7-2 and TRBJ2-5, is GAGVSQSPSNKVTEKGKDVELRCDPISGHTALYWYRQSLGQGLEFLIYFQGNSAPDKSGLPSDRFSAERTGGSVSTLTIQRTQQEDSAVYLCASSGDRSQTQYFGPGTRLLVL.

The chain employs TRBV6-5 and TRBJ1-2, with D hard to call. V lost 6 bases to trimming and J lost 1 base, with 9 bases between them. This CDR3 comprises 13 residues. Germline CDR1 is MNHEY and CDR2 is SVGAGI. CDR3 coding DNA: TGTGCCAGCAGCCCCGCCGGTAACTATGGCTACACCTTC. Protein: CASSPAGNYGYTF.

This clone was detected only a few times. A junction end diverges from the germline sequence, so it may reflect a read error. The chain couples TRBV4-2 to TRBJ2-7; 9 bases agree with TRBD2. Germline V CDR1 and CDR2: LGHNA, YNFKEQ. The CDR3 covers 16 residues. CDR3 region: CASSQDLASGVERGLF. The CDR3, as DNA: TGTGCCAGCAGCCAAGATTTGGCTAGCGGGGTGGAGCGGGGCCTGTTC.

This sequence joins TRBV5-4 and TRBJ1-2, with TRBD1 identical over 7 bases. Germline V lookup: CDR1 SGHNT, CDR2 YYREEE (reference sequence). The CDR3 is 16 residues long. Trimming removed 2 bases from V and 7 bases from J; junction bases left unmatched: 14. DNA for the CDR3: TGTGCCAGCAGCTTCAAACCGGGACAGTCCCTATTTGGCTACACCTTC. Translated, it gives CASSFKPGQSLFGYTF.

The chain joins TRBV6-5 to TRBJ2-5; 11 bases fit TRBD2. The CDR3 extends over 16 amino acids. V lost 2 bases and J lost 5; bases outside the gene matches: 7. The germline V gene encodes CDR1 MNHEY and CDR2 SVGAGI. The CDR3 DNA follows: TGTGCCAGCAGTTACGGGACTAGCGGACGCGGGGAGACCCAGTACTTC. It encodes CASSYGTSGRGETQYF.

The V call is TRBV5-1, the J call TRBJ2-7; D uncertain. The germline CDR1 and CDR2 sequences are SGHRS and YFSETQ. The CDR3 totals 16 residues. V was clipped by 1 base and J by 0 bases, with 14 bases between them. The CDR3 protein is CASSLFPVTSSYEQYF. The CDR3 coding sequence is TGCGCCAGCAGCTTGTTTCCCGTTACGAGCTCCTACGAGCAGTACTTC.

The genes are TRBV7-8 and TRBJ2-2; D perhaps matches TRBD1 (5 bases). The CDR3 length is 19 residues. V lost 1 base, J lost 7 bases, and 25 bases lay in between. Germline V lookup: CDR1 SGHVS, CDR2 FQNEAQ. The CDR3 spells CASSLELIGAPGRDGELFF. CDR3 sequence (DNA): TGTGCCAGCAGCTTAGAGCTTATTGGGGCCCCCGGACGTGACGGGGAGCTGTTTTTT.

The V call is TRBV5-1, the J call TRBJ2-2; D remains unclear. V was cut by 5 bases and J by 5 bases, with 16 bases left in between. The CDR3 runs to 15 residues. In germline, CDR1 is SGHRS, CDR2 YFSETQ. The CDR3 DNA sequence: TGCGCCAGCAGTTTAACAGCCTTTGGGACCGGGGAGCTGTTTTTT. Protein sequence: CASSLTAFGTGELFF. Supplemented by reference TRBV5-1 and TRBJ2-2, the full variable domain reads KAGVTQTPRYLIKTRGQQVTLSCSPISGHRSVSWYQQTPGQGLQFLFEYFSETQRNKGNFPGRFSGRQFSNSRSEMNVSTLELGDSALYLCASSLTAFGTGELFFGEGSRLTVL.

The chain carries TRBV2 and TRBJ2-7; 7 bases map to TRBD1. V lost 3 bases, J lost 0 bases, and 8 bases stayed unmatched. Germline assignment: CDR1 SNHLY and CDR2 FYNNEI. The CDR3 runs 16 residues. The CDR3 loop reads CASSESGGGASYEQYF. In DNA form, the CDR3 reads TGTGCCAGCAGTGAGTCAGGGGGTGGGGCCTCCTACGAGCAGTACTTC.